This T cell receptor (beta chain) was captured by sequencing in a study of radiotherapy plus CTLA-4 blockade in lung cancer. The overall study: Patients showed objective responses in under 20% of cases and disease control in less than 35%.

V lost 6 bases and J lost 0, with 23 bases in between. The CDR3 spans 19 residues. Germline loops: CDR1 KGHSH, CDR2 LQKENI. Study results and caveats: Response, reportedly, was best predicted by interferon-beta along with early blood T cell clone dynamics.

This clone has only one observation. Its antigen is not identified. Assay used: immunoSEQ multiplex PCR; TCRdb lists only in-frame clones, some missing. Of about 62,000 clones in the sample, around 77% were seen once. The sequence derives from a human donor with non-small cell lung cancer who had a complete response to radiotherapy plus ipilimumab. The chain uses TRBV18 and TRBJ1-4; TRBD1 might be the D (5 bases). The sample here was peripheral blood, taken from a patient treated with radiotherapy plus ipilimumab. The DNA for the CDR3 is TGTGCCAGCTCGACCGACAGAAGGTTGGATCTTACAACTAATGAAAAACTGTTTTTT. Its protein is CASSTDRRLDLTTNEKLFF.